Listed below are T cell receptor beta chains from one sample, sequenced in a study of T cell responses to AZD1222 COVID-19 vaccine. Libraries were prepared by immunoSEQ multiplex PCR; TCRdb keeps only in-frame clonotypes and omits some of them. This sample has under 150,000 clones, with around 88% found just once. The sequences come from peripheral blood, collected on day 0 of AZD1222 vaccination. These receptors were taken from an adult in good health. Each CDR3 is given with its conserved first and last residue. Fields, in order: V gene, J gene, clone size, D gene, CDR3 protein, CDR3 DNA. D genes are given only for firm matches. Clone size appears in some rows only: once, few, many, or a class for an expanded clone.

V gene: TRBV2; J gene: TRBJ1-1; clone size: -; D gene: -; CDR3 protein: CASDTSGTEAFF; CDR3 DNA: TGTGCCAGCGACACGTCCGGGACCGAAGCTTTCTTT
V gene: TRBV5-1; J gene: TRBJ2-5; clone size: -; D gene: -; CDR3 protein: CASSLVSGEQETQYF; CDR3 DNA: TGCGCCAGCAGCTTGGTATCGGGGGAACAAGAGACCCAGTACTTC
V gene: TRBV19; J gene: TRBJ2-7; clone size: -; D gene: TRBD2; CDR3 protein: CASSNPGLANTYEQYF; CDR3 DNA: TGTGCCAGTAGTAACCCGGGACTAGCGAACACCTACGAGCAGTACTTC
V gene: TRBV4-2; J gene: TRBJ2-1; clone size: few; D gene: -; CDR3 protein: CASSQDWDSYNEQFF; CDR3 DNA: TGTGCCAGCAGCCAAGATTGGGACTCCTACAATGAGCAGTTCTTC
V gene: TRBV5-5; J gene: TRBJ2-7; clone size: -; D gene: TRBD1; CDR3 protein: CASSSPDRGTYEQYF; CDR3 DNA: TGTGCCAGCAGCTCCCCTGACAGGGGAACCTACGAGCAGTACTTC
V gene: TRBV25-1; J gene: TRBJ1-4; clone size: -; D gene: TRBD1; CDR3 protein: CASSEQGAANEKLFF; CDR3 DNA: TGTGCCAGCAGTGAACAGGGGGCGGCTAATGAAAAACTGTTTTTT
V gene: TRBV7-2; J gene: TRBJ2-3; clone size: -; D gene: -; CDR3 protein: CASSPVGTDTQYF; CDR3 DNA: TGTGCCAGCAGCCCAGTGGGGACAGATACGCAGTATTTT
V gene: TRBV6-5; J gene: TRBJ1-1; clone size: -; D gene: -; CDR3 protein: CASSYSIQAMNTEAFF; CDR3 DNA: TGTGCCAGCAGTTACTCGATACAGGCCATGAACACTGAAGCTTTCTTT
V gene: TRBV4-3; J gene: TRBJ2-1; clone size: -; D gene: -; CDR3 protein: CASSQEGKPYNEQFF; CDR3 DNA: TGCGCCAGCAGCCAAGAGGGCAAGCCCTACAATGAGCAGTTCTTC
V gene: TRBV18; J gene: TRBJ2-1; clone size: -; D gene: TRBD2; CDR3 protein: CASSPGTSGNEQFF; CDR3 DNA: TGTGCCAGCTCACCCGGGACTAGCGGCAATGAGCAGTTCTTC
V gene: TRBV5-1; J gene: TRBJ1-6; clone size: -; D gene: -; CDR3 protein: CASSLVWGRGVSPLHF; CDR3 DNA: TGCGCCAGCAGCTTGGTTTGGGGCAGGGGAGTTTCACCCCTCCACTTT
V gene: TRBV7-8; J gene: TRBJ2-7; clone size: -; D gene: TRBD1; CDR3 protein: CASSLESGDRGHEQYF; CDR3 DNA: TGTGCCAGCAGCTTAGAATCCGGGGACAGGGGGCACGAGCAGTACTTC
V gene: TRBV7-3; J gene: TRBJ2-5; clone size: -; D gene: -; CDR3 protein: CASSLTKGGGETQYF; CDR3 DNA: TGTGCCAGCAGCTTAACGAAAGGGGGAGGGGAGACCCAGTACTTC
V gene: TRBV6-6; J gene: TRBJ1-6; clone size: -; D gene: -; CDR3 protein: CASSYSRDSPLHF; CDR3 DNA: TGTGCCAGCAGTTACTCGCGAGATTCACCCCTCCACTTT
V gene: TRBV4-2; J gene: TRBJ1-3; clone size: -; D gene: TRBD1; CDR3 protein: CASSRSDRDGNTIYF; CDR3 DNA: TGTGCCAGCAGCCGGTCGGACAGGGACGGAAACACCATATATTTT
V gene: TRBV4-1; J gene: TRBJ2-7; clone size: -; D gene: TRBD1; CDR3 protein: CASSQVQGGGYEQYF; CDR3 DNA: TGCGCCAGCAGCCAAGTCCAAGGGGGCGGGTATGAGCAGTACTTC
V gene: TRBV28; J gene: TRBJ2-7; clone size: -; D gene: -; CDR3 protein: CASSSPRGRGVGEQYF; CDR3 DNA: TGTGCCAGCAGTTCCCCAAGGGGGAGAGGAGTGGGCGAGCAGTACTTC
V gene: TRBV5-1; J gene: TRBJ1-3; clone size: -; D gene: -; CDR3 protein: CASSGASGNTIYF; CDR3 DNA: TGCGCCAGCAGTGGGGCCTCTGGAAACACCATATATTTT
V gene: TRBV9; J gene: TRBJ2-3; clone size: -; D gene: -; CDR3 protein: CASSVIGAATDTQYF; CDR3 DNA: TGTGCCAGCAGCGTAATCGGAGCGGCAACAGATACGCAGTATTTT
V gene: TRBV19; J gene: TRBJ1-2; clone size: once; D gene: TRBD1; CDR3 protein: CASGDSPRGGYTF; CDR3 DNA: TGTGCCAGTGGGGACAGCCCGCGGGGTGGCTACACCTTC
V gene: TRBV30; J gene: TRBJ1-5; clone size: -; D gene: -; CDR3 protein: CAWSVERVAQPQHF; CDR3 DNA: TGTGCCTGGAGTGTAGAGAGGGTGGCTCAGCCCCAGCATTTT
V gene: TRBV11-3; J gene: TRBJ2-7; clone size: -; D gene: TRBD2; CDR3 protein: CASSDPRASGGIIKQYF; CDR3 DNA: TGTGCCAGCAGCGACCCCCGGGCTAGCGGGGGGATTATCAAGCAGTACTTC